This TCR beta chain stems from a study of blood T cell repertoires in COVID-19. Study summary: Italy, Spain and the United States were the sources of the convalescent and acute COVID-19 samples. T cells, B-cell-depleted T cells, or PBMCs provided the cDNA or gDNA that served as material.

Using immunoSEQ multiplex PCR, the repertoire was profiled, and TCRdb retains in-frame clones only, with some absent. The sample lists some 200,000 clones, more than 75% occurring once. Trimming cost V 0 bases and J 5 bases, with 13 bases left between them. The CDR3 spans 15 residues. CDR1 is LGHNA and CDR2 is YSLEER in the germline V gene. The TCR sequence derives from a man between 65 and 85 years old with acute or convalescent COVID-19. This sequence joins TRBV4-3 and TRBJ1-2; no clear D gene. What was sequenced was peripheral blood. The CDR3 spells CASSQEMESRYGYTF. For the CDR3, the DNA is TGCGCCAGCAGCCAAGAAATGGAGTCCAGATATGGCTACACCTTC.